This TCR beta chain stems from a study of blood T cell repertoires in COVID-19. Study background: COVID-19 samples from acute and convalescent phases originated in the United States, Italy and Spain. Sources were T cells, B-cell-depleted T cells, or PBMCs; the material itself was cDNA or gDNA.

The CDR3 has 15 amino acids. The germline gives CDR1 LGHDT, CDR2 YNNKEL (reference sequence). The V and J ends lost 3 bases and 1 base, in that order; junction bases with no gene match: 2. The repertoire was sequenced with immunoSEQ multiplex PCR; TCRdb's copy has only in-frame clones and lacks some. The sample consists of roughly 130,000 clones, around 81% of them appearing once. The specimen sequenced was peripheral blood. The sequence was collected from a man aged 40-49 years with active or convalescent COVID-19. The chain recombines TRBV3-1 (or the pseudogene TRBV3-2) with TRBJ2-3; TRBD2 agrees at 9 bases. The CDR3 spells CASSQRGGRTDTQYF. As DNA, the CDR3 is TGTGCCAGCAGCCAGCGGGGGGGCCGCACAGATACGCAGTATTTT.